This T cell receptor beta chain appears in the sequencing data of a study of early T cells in non-severe SARS-CoV-2 infection. Across the study: Bulk RNA isolated from unsorted whole blood underwent sequencing; chains were not paired.

CDR1 is MNHEY, CDR2 SMNVEV, per germline (reference sequence). Deletions cut 5 bases from V and 2 bases from J, with 15 bases between. CDR3 size: 15 residues. This clonotype was recorded at least ten times. In TCRdb, the 5' RACE reads were re-called with MiXCR into one record per CDR3 protein. The data show about 88,000 distinct CDR3 sequences, about 15% seen once. The sequencing input was whole blood. The source is an adult who was a healthcare worker with PCR-confirmed SARS-CoV-2 infection or an uninfected control (not recorded which). The chain couples TRBV27 to TRBJ2-5, with D possibly being TRBD1 (6 bases). The CDR3 is CASSPSLTGQETQYF. CDR3 DNA sequence: TGTGCCAGCAGTCCGTCGCTGACAGGACAAGAGACCCAGTACTTC.